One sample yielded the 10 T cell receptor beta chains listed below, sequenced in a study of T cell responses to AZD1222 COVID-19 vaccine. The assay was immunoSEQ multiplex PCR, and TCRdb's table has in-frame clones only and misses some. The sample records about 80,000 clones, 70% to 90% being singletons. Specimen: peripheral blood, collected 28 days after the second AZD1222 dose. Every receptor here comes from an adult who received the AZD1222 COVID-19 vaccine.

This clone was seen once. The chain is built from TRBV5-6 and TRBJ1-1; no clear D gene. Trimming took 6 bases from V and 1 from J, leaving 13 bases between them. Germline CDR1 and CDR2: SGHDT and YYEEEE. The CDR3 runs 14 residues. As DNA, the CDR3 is TGTGCCAGCACGGGAGATCCCCCGAACACTGAAGCTTTCTTT. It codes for CASTGDPPNTEAFF.

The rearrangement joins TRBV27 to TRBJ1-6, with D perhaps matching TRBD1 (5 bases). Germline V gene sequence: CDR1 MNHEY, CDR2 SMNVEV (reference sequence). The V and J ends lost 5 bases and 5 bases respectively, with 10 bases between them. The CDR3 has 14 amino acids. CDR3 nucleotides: TGTGCCAGCAGTAAGGGACGGAATAATTCACCCCTCCACTTT. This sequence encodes CASSKGRNNSPLHF.

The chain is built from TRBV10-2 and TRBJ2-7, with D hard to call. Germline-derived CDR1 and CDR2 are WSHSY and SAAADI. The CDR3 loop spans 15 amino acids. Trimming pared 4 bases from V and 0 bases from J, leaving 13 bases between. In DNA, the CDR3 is TGCGCCAGCAGTGTGGAGCATTATAGCTCCTACGAGCAGTACTTC. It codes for CASSVEHYSSYEQYF.

CDR3 in amino acids: CASSLTSGRDGTQYF. The CDR3 region has the DNA TGTGCCAGCAGCCTGACTAGCGGGAGGGATGGGACCCAGTACTTC. V and J are TRBV5-4 and TRBJ2-5; the match to TRBD2 covers 14 bases. V lost 4 bases to trimming and J lost 7 bases; unmatched junction nucleotides: 6. CDR1 and CDR2 from the germline V gene are SGHNT and YYREEE (reference sequence). The CDR3 consists of 15 residues.

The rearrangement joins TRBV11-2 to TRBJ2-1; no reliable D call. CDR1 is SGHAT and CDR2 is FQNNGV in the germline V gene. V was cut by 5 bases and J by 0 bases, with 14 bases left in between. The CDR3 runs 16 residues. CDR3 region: CASSLGGESSYNEQFF. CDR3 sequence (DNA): TGTGCCAGCAGCCTCGGTGGGGAAAGCTCCTACAATGAGCAGTTCTTC.

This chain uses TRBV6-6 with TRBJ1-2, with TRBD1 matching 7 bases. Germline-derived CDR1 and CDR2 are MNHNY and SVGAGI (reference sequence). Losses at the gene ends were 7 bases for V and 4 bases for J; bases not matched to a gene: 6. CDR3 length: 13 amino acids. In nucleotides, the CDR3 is TGTGCCAGCAATACGGGACAGCGCTATGGCTACACCTTC. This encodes CASNTGQRYGYTF.

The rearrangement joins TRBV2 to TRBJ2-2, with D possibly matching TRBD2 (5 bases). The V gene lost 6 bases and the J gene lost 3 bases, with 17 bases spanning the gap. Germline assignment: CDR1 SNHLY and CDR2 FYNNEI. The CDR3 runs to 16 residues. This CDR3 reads CASRVDTEAYTGELFF. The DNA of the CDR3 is TGTGCCAGCAGAGTAGACACGGAGGCCTACACCGGGGAGCTGTTTTTT.

The CDR3 DNA is TGTGCCAGCAGCGGGGACAGTCTCATCTCTGGCTACACCTTC. It specifies CASSGDSLISGYTF. The genes are TRBV9 and TRBJ1-2; 7 bases map to TRBD1. This CDR3 spans 14 amino acids. After removal of 3 bases from V and 7 bases from J, the junction contained 9 bases not matched to a gene. The germline V gene encodes CDR1 SGDLS and CDR2 YYNGEE.

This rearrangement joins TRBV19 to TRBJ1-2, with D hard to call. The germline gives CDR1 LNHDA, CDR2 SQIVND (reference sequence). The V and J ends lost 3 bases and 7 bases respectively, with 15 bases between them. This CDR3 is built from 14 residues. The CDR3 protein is CASSIPVKSTGYTF. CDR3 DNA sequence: TGTGCCAGTAGTATCCCAGTAAAGTCGACTGGCTACACCTTC.

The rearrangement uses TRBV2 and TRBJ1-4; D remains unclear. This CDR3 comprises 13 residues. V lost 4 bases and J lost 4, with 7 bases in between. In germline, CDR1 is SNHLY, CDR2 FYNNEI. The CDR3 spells CASSVSLNEKLFF. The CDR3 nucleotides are TGTGCCAGCAGTGTATCCCTTAATGAAAAACTGTTTTTT.